The T cell receptor beta chain under discussion was sequenced for a study of cytomegalovirus exposure and HLA in healthy donors. Study-level information: Unique TCRs from HLA-typed donors, 65 million to 85 million of them, were held in an early data release.

The CDR3 is 15 amino acids. Germline lookup yields CDR1 MNHEY and CDR2 SVGAGI. Trimming shortened V by 7 bases and J by 1 base, and 16 bases separated the two germline ends. In this sample, this clone turned up a few times. Both 60 Vbeta primers and 13 Jbeta primers went into the PCR. Sequencing was performed with immunoSEQ multiplex PCR; in TCRdb, only in-frame clones are kept and a portion is missing. The sample carries some 210,000 clones, about three quarters recorded once. The sequencing sample was made of PBMCs. This clonotype was obtained from a woman in her twenties or thirties in good health and CMV-seropositive. The chain has TRBV6-5 and TRBJ1-1; D remains unclear. CDR3 sequence (DNA): TGTGCCAGCACCTCCGGAGGCAGAGAGAACACTGAAGCTTTCTTT. Translating it yields CASTSGGRENTEAFF.